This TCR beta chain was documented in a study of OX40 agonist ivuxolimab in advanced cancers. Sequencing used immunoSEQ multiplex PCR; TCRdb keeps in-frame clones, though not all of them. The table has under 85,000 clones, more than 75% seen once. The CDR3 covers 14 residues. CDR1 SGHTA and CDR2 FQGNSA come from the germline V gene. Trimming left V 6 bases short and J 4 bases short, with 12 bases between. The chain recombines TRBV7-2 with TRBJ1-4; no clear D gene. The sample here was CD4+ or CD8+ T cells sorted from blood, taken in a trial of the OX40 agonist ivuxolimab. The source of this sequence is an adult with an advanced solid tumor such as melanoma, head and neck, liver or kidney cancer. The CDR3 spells CASSSANFNEKLFF. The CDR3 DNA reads TGTGCCAGCAGTTCAGCAAACTTTAATGAAAAACTGTTTTTT.